The entry that follows covers one T cell receptor (beta chain) sequence. These data originate in a study of OX40 agonist ivuxolimab in advanced cancers. Study information: Ivuxolimab, which is an agonistic anti-OX40 (CD134) antibody, was administered to the patients. Six ivuxolimab dose levels, 0.01 to 10 mg/kg, were given intravenously every 2 weeks. A male proportion of 82.7% was recorded, with mean age around 64 years and range about 23 to 90.

Generated by immunoSEQ multiplex PCR, the TCRdb table keeps only in-frame clones and is missing some. The sample records fewer than 30,000 clones, 70% to 90% being singletons. The CDR3 spans 13 residues. Trimming took off 6 bases at V and 8 bases at J, with 16 bases between the two ends. The germline V gene encodes CDR1 MDHEN and CDR2 SYDVKM. Sequences were derived from CD4+ or CD8+ T cells sorted from blood, sampled in a trial of the OX40 agonist ivuxolimab. The chain links TRBV28 to TRBJ1-2; D perhaps matches TRBD1 (6 bases). The TCR sequence derives from an adult with an advanced solid tumor such as melanoma, head and neck, liver or kidney cancer. The CDR3 DNA reads TGTGCCAGCAGCACACACAGGGACAACGGCTACACCTTC. Amino acids: CASSTHRDNGYTF.